This TCR beta chain was sequenced during a study of T cell responses to AZD1222 COVID-19 vaccine. Generated by immunoSEQ multiplex PCR, the TCRdb table keeps only in-frame clones and is missing some. In the table there are approximately 170,000 clones, approximately 92% of which are singletons. The CDR3 loop spans 14 amino acids. Per germline, CDR1 ENHRY and CDR2 SYGVKD. The germline V and J ends were trimmed by 3 bases and 0 bases, with 9 bases remaining between them. Worth noting for this clone: The antigen is undetermined.

Study conclusions and caveats: CD4 TCRs linked to vaccination spanned spike, dominating at 160-218 and 743-854. The donors showed a predominance of white British ancestry and of females, with possible underestimation of clonal diversity. No day 14 peak samples; only post-peak repertoires were characterized.

This chain connects TRBV10-3 to TRBJ2-7; no reliable D call. The source is an adult in good health. Sequencing used peripheral blood, obtained on day 0 of AZD1222 vaccination. The CDR3 region is CAISDLDSSYEQYF. Here the CDR3 DNA reads TGTGCCATCAGTGATTTGGATAGCTCCTACGAGCAGTACTTC.